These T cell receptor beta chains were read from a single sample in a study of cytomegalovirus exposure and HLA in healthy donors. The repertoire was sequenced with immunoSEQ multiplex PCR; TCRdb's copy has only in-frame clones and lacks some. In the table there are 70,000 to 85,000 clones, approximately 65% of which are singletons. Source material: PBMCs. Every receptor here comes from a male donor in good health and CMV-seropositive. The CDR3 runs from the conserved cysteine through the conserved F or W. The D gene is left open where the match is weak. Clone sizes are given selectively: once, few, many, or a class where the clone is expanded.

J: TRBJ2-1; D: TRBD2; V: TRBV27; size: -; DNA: TGTGCCAGCAGTTTAGGGCTGGGACTAGAGGGGAATGAGCAGTTCTTC; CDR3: CASSLGLGLEGNEQFF
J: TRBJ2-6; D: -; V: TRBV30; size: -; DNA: TGTGCTTGGAGTGAGGGGTTCGTTGGGGCCAACGTCCTGACTTTC; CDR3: CAWSEGFVGANVLTF
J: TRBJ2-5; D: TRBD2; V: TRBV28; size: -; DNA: TGTGCCAGCAGTTCCCCGGGGGGGCGGGGAGAGACCCAGTACTTC; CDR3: CASSSPGGRGETQYF
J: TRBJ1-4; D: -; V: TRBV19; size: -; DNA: TGTGCCAGTAGTCTAACTAGCTGGACGGCAAACCCAAATGAAAAACTGTTTTTT; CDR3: CASSLTSWTANPNEKLFF
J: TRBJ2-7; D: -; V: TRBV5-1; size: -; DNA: TGCGCCAGCAGCAACGGAGGCTCAGACTCCTACGAGCAGTACTTC; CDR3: CASSNGGSDSYEQYF
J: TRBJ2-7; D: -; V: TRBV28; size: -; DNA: TGTGCCAGCAGTCTCGCCCTTGTCGGCTACGAGCAGTACTTC; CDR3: CASSLALVGYEQYF
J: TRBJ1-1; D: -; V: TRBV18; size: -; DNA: TGTGCCAGCTCACCACCGTCCGCGGTGAACACTGAAGCTTTCTTT; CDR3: CASSPPSAVNTEAFF
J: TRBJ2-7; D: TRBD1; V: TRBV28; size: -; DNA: TGTGCCAGCAGTTTTCCGACAGGGAGCTCCTACGAGCAGTACTTC; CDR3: CASSFPTGSSYEQYF
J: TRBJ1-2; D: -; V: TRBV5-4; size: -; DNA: TGTGCCAGCAGCTTGCCAGGGCGCTATGGCTACACCTTC; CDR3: CASSLPGRYGYTF
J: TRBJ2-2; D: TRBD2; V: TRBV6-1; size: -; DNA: TGTGCCAGCAGAGGACTAGCGGGGCAAACCGGGGAGCTGTTTTTT; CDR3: CASRGLAGQTGELFF
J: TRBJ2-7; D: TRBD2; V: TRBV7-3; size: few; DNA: TGTGCCAGCAGCTCCGGGACTAGCGGGAGCGAGCAGTACTTC; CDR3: CASSSGTSGSEQYF
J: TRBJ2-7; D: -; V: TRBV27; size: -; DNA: TGTGCCAGCAGTTCCGCTACCGAGCAGTACTTC; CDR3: CASSSATEQYF
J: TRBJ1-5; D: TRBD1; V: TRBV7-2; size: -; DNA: TGTGCCAGCAGCTTAGGAGGGGGCGCGTATCAGCCCCAGCATTTT; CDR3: CASSLGGGAYQPQHF
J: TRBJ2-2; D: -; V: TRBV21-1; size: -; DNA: TGTGCCAGCAGCAAAGGTAGGGGGCGGCAGCCCGGGGAGCTGTTTTTT; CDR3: CASSKGRGRQPGELFF
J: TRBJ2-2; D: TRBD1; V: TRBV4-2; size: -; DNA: TGTGCCAGCAGCCAAGATGGGACAGGGTACGGGGAGCTGTTTTTT; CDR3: CASSQDGTGYGELFF
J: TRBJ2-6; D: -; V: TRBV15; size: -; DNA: TGTGCCACCAGCAAATCGGTCCGGGGGTCTGGGGCCAACGTCCTGACTTTC; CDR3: CATSKSVRGSGANVLTF
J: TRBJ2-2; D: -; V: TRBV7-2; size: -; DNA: TGTGCCAGCAGCCCGAAGGTAGCAGGGCTCATCGCCGGGGAGCTGTTTTTT; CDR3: CASSPKVAGLIAGELFF
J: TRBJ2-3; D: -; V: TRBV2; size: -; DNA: TGTGCCAGCACCCCGGAGGCAGATACGCAGTATTTT; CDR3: CASTPEADTQYF
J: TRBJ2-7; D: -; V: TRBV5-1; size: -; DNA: TGCGCCAGCAGCTTGGGAGCGGGTTACGAGCAGTACTTC; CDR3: CASSLGAGYEQYF
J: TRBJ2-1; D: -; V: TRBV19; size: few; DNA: TGTGCCAGTACCGCCGGGGTCATTCTCAATGAGCAGTTCTTC; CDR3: CASTAGVILNEQFF
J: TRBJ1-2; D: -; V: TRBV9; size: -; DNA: TGTGCCAGCAGCGTAGGTGGGCCGACAGGAGTTAACTATGGCTACACCTTC; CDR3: CASSVGGPTGVNYGYTF
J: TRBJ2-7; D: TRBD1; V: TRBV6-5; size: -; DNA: TGTGCCAGCACGAGACAGGGAACCTACGAGCAGTACTTC; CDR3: CASTRQGTYEQYF
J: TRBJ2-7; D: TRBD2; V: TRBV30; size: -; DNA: TGTGCCTGGACCGAACCACTAGCGGGATTCTACGAGCAGTACTTC; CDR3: CAWTEPLAGFYEQYF
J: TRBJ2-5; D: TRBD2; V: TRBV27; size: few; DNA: TGTGCCAGCAGTCCGCGGACTAGCGGGAAAGAGACCCAGTACTTC; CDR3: CASSPRTSGKETQYF
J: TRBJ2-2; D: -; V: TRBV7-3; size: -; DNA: TGTGCCAGCAGCGAAAGAGGATTCTCCCCAAGAGGCACCGGGGAGCTGTTTTTT; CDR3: CASSERGFSPRGTGELFF
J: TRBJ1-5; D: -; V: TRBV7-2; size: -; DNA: TGTGCCAGCAGCGCAACTCGACAGGTTAGCAATCAGCCCCAGCATTTT; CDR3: CASSATRQVSNQPQHF
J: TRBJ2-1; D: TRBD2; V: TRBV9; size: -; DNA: TGTGCCAGCAGCAGGACTAGCGGGGTGTCCTACAATGAGCAGTTCTTC; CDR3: CASSRTSGVSYNEQFF
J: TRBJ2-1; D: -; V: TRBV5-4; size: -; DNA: TGTGCCAGCAGCCCGGACTCATCCTACAATGAGCAGTTCTTC; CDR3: CASSPDSSYNEQFF
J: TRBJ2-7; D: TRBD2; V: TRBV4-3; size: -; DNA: TGCGCCAGCAGCCAAGTGAAGGTAATCGGCGGGAGTCAGGGCGAGCAGTACTTC; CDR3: CASSQVKVIGGSQGEQYF
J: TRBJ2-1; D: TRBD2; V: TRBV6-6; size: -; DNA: TGTGCCAGCAGTTACCTCGGGACTAGCGGGAGTGAGCAGTTCTTC; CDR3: CASSYLGTSGSEQFF
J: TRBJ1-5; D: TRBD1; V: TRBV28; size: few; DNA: TGTGCCAGCAGTCCCCGGACAGGGGGCAATCAGCCCCAGCATTTT; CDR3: CASSPRTGGNQPQHF
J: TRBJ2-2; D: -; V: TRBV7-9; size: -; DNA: TGTGCCAGCAGCTTAAGCCATAACACCGGGGAGCTGTTTTTT; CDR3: CASSLSHNTGELFF
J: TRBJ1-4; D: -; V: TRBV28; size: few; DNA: TGTGCCAGCAGTTCCCTTAATGAAAAACTGTTTTTT; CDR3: CASSSLNEKLFF
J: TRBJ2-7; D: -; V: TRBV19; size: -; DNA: TGTGCCAGTAGTATAGGAGGCGGGAACGAGCAGTACTTC; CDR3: CASSIGGGNEQYF
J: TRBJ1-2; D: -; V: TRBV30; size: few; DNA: TGTGCCTGGAGTCTGGGCCAGGGGAGTCTCACCTTC; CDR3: CAWSLGQGSLTF
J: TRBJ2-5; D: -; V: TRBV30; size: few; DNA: TGTGCCTGGACGTACTCATCCCAAGAGACCCAGTACTTC; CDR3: CAWTYSSQETQYF
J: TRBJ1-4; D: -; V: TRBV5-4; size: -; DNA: TGTGCCAGCAGCTTAAAACAGGGCCTCGGGGAAAAACTGTTTTTT; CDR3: CASSLKQGLGEKLFF
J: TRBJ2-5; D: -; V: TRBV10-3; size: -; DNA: TGTGCCATCAGTGAACCCGCTGAGACAGCACAAGAGACCCAGTACTTC; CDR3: CAISEPAETAQETQYF
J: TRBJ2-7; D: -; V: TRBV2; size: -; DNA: TGTGCCAGCAGTGAAGGGGGGGGGCGCTCCTACGAGCAGTACTTC; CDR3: CASSEGGGRSYEQYF
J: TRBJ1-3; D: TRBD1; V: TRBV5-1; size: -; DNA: TGCGCCAGCAGCTGGACAGGGGATGGAAACACCATATATTTT; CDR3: CASSWTGDGNTIYF
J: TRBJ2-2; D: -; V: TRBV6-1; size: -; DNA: TGTGCCAGCAGTAAAGAAGGGGGGGCGTCGAAATCCGGGGAGCTGTTTTTT; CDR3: CASSKEGGASKSGELFF
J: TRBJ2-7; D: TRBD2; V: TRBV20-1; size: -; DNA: TGCAGTGCTACCGGGAGGGACGAGCAGTACTTC; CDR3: CSATGRDEQYF
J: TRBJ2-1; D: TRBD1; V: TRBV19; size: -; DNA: TGTGCCAGTAGAGAATACAGGGGTGGGCAGTTCTTC; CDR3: CASREYRGGQFF
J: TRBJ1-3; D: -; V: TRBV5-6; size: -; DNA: TGTGCCAGCAGCTACCAGGGGAACTCTGGAAACACCATATATTTT; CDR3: CASSYQGNSGNTIYF